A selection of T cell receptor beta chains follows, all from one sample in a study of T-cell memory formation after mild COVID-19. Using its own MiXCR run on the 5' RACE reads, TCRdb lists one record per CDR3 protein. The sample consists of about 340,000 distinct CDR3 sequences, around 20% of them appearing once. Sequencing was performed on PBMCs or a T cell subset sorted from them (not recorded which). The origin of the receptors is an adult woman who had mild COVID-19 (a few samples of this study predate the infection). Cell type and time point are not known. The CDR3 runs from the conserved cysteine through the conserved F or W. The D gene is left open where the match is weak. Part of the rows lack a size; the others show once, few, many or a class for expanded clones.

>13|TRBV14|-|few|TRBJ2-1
TGTGCCAGCAGCCAAGATCGGGGCTTGAGAAAGTTCTTC
CASSQDRGLRKFF
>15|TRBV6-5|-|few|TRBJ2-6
TGTGCCAGCAGTTATGGGTTATCGGAGGCCAACGTCCTGACTTTC
CASSYGLSEANVLTF
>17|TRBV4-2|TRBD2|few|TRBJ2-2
TGTGCCAGCAGCCAAGCGGGGACTAGTGGGAACACCGGGGAGCTGTTTTTT
CASSQAGTSGNTGELFF
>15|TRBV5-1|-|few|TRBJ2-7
TGCGCCAGCAGCTTGGGTGGCAGGGGCGGCTACGAGCAGTACTTC
CASSLGGRGGYEQYF
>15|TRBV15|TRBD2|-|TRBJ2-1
TGTGCCACCAGCAGTCTAGCGGGAGCGGGGAATGAGCAGTTCTTC
CATSSLAGAGNEQFF
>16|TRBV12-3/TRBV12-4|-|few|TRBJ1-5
TGTGCCAGCAGTGAAAGACAGGCCCTTCGCAATCAGCCCCAGCATTTT
CASSERQALRNQPQHF
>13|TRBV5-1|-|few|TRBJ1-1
TGCGCCAGCAGCTTCGACACGAACACTGAAGCTTTCTTT
CASSFDTNTEAFF
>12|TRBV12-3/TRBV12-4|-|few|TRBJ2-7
TGTGCCAGCACCCTAGGGGGCTACGAGCAGTACTTC
CASTLGGYEQYF
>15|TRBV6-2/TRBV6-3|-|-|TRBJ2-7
TGTGCCAGCAGTAACCCGGCGGGGACCCTTTACGAGCAGTACTTC
CASSNPAGTLYEQYF
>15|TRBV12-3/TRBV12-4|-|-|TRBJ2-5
TGTGCCAGCTCGAACCGGGGGACGGTACAAGAGACCCAGTACTTC
CASSNRGTVQETQYF
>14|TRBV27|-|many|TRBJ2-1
TGTGCCAGTTTCTCCGGGGAAAGGAACAATGAGCAGTTCTTC
CASFSGERNNEQFF
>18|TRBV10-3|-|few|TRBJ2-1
TGTGCCATCAGTGAAACGTCGCCGGACATCCCCTCCTACAATGAGCAGTTCTTC
CAISETSPDIPSYNEQFF
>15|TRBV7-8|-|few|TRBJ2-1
TGTGCCAGCAGCTTAGGCAGGACTCCAGACAATGAGCAGTTCTTC
CASSLGRTPDNEQFF
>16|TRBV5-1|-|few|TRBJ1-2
TGCGCCAGCAGCCAGGGGACACCGAAATCAAACTATGGCTACACCTTC
CASSQGTPKSNYGYTF
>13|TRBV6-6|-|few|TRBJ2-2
TGTGCCGCGAACGGGAGGAACACCGGGGAGCTGTTTTTT
CAANGRNTGELFF
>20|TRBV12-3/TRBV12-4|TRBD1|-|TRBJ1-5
TGTGCCAGCACCCTCAAAGTCCTTGGCTCCGTGGGACAGGACAATCAGCCCCAGCATTTT
CASTLKVLGSVGQDNQPQHF
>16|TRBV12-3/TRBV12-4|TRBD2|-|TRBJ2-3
TGTGCCAGCAGTCCAGGACTAGCGGGAGACGCAGATACGCAGTATTTT
CASSPGLAGDADTQYF
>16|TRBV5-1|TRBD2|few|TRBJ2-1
TGCGCCAGCAGCCCCTTTGCGGGGGGGGCCTCCAATGAGCAGTTCTTC
CASSPFAGGASNEQFF
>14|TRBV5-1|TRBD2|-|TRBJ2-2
TGCGCCAGCAGACTAGCGGGAGTGGCCGGGGAGCTGTTTTTT
CASRLAGVAGELFF
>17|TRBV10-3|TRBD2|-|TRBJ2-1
TGTGCCATCAGTCCCGGGACTAGCGGGAGCTCCTACAATGAGCAGTTCTTC
CAISPGTSGSSYNEQFF
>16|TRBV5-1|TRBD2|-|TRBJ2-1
TGCGCCAGCAGCTTGGAAGGACTAGCGGGAGTCAATGAGCAGTTCTTC
CASSLEGLAGVNEQFF
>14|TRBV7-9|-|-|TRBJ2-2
TGTGCCAGCAGCTTAGCGTCGCCAGCCGGGGAGCTGTTTTTT
CASSLASPAGELFF
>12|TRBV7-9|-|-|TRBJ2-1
TGTGCCAGCAGCTCACCGGACTCTAAACAGTTCTTC
CASSSPDSKQFF